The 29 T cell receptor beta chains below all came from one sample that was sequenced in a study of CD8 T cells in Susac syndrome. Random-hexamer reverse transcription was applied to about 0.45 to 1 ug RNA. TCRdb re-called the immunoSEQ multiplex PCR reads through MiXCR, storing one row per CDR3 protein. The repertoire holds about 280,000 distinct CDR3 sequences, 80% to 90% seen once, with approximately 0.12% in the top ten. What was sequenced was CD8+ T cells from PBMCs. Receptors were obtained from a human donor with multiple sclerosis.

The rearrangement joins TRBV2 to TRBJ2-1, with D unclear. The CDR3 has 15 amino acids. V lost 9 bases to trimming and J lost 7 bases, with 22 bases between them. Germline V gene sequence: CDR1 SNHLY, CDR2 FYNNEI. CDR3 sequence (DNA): TGTGCCAGTAGAGTCGACGACGCTCTGGGGAATGAGCAGTTCTTC. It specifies CASRVDDALGNEQFF.

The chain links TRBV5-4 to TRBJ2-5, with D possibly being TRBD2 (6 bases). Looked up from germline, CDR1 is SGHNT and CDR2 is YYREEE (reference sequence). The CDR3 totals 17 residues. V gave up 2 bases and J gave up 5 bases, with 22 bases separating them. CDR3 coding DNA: TGTGCCAGCAGCTTATCTCGTCTAGGGGTGGAGGGCGAGACCCAGTACTTC. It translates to CASSLSRLGVEGETQYF.

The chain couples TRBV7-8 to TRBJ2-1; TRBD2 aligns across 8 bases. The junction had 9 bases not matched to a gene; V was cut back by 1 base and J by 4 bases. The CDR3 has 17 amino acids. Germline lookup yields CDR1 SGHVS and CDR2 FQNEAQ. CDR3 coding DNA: TGTGCCAGCAGCTTAGTAGGAAAGCGGGAGTGGTACAATGAGCAGTTCTTC. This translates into CASSLVGKREWYNEQFF.

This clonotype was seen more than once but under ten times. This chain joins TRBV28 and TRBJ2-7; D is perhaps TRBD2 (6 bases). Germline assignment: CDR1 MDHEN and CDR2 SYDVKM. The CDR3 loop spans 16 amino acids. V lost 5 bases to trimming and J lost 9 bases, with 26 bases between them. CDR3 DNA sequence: TGTGCCAGCAGTCGAACGGAGGGAGCCCCAACTACCGGGCAGTACTTC. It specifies CASSRTEGAPTTGQYF.

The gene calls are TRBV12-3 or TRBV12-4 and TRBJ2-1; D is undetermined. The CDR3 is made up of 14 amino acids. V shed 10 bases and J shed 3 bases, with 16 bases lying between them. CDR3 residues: CATLFCDYYNEQFF. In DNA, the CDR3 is TGTGCCACCCTTTTTTGCGATTACTACAATGAGCAGTTCTTC.

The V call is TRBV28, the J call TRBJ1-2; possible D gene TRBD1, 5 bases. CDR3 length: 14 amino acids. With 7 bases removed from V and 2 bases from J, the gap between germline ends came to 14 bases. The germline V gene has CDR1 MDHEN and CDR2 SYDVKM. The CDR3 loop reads CASISPSGNYGYTF. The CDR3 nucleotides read TGTGCCAGCATAAGCCCCTCAGGGAACTATGGCTACACCTTC.

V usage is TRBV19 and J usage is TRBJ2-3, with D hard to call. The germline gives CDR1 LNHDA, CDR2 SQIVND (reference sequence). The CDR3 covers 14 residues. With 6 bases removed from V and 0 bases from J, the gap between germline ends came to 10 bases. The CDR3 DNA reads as TGTGCCAGTAGCCCCGTCTGGAGCACAGATACGCAGTATTTT. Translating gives CASSPVWSTDTQYF.

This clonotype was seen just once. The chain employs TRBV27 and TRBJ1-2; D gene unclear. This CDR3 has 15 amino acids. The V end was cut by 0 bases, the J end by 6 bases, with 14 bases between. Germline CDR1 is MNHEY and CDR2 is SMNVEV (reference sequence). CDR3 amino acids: CASSLSFNPPDGYTF. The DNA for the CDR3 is TGTGCCAGCAGTTTATCGTTTAATCCCCCGGATGGCTACACCTTC.

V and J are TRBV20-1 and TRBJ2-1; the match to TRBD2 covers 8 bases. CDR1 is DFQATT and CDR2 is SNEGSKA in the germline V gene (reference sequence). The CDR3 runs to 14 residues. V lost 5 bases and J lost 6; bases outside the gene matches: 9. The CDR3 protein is CSAAEREYFNEQFF. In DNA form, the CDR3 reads TGCAGTGCTGCAGAGCGGGAGTATTTCAATGAGCAGTTCTTC.

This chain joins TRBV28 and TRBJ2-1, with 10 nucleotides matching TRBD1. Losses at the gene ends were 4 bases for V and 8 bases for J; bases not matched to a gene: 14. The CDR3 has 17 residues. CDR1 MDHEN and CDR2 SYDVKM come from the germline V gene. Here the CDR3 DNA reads TGTGCCAGCAGTTCCCCAAGAGGGGACAGGGGACTTTATGAGCAGTTCTTC. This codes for CASSSPRGDRGLYEQFF. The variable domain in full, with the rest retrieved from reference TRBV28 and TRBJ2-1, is DVKVTQSSRYLVKRTGEKVFLECVQDMDHENMFWYRQDPGLGLRLIYFSYDVKMKEKGDIPEGYSVSREKKERFSLILESASTNQTSMYLCASSSPRGDRGLYEQFFGPGTRLTVL.

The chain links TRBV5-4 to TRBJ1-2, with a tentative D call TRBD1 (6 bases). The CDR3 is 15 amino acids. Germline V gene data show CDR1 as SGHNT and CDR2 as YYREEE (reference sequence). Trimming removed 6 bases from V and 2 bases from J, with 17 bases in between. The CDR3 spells CASTVEMGANYGYTF. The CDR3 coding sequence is TGTGCCAGCACTGTGGAGATGGGGGCGAACTATGGCTACACCTTC.

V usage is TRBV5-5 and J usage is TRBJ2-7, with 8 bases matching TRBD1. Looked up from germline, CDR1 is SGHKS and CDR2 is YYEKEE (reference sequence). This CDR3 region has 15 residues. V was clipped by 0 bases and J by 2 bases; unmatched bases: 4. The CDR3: CASSLEWTGTYEQYF. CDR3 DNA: TGTGCCAGCAGCTTGGAATGGACAGGGACCTACGAGCAGTACTTC. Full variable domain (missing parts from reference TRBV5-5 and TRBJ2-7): DAGVTQSPTHLIKTRGQQVTLRCSPISGHKSVSWYQQVLGQGPQFIFQYYEKEERGRGNFPDRFSARQFPNYSSELNVNALLLGDSALYLCASSLEWTGTYEQYFGPGTRLTVT.

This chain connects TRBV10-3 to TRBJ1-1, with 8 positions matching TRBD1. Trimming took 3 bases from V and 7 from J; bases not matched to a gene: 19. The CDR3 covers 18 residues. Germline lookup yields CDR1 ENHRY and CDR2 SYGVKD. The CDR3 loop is CAISELRTGIHLRNEAFF. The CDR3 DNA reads TGTGCCATCAGTGAATTAAGGACAGGGATTCACCTCCGGAATGAAGCTTTCTTT.

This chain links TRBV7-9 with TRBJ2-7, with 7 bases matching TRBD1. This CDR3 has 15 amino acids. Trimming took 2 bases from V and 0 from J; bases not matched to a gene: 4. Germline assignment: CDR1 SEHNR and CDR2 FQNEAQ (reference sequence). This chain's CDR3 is CASSLTDRSSYEQYF. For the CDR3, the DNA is TGTGCCAGCAGCTTAACGGACAGGAGCTCCTACGAGCAGTACTTC.

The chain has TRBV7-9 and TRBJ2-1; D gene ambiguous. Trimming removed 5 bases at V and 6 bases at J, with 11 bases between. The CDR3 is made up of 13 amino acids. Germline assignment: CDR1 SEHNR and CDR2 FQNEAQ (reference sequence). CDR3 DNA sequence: TGTGCCAGCAGCCTTAATAGGCCCAATGAGCAGTTCTTC. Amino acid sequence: CASSLNRPNEQFF.

The DNA of the CDR3 is TGTGCCAGCAGCTTTCTTAGCGGGAAAGAGACCCAGTACTTC. Translated, it gives CASSFLSGKETQYF. The chain employs TRBV7-9 and TRBJ2-5; 8 nucleotides align to TRBD2. The CDR3 is made up of 14 amino acids. The germline V gene has CDR1 SEHNR and CDR2 FQNEAQ (reference sequence). V dropped 3 bases and J dropped 3; count of bases not matched to a gene: 3.

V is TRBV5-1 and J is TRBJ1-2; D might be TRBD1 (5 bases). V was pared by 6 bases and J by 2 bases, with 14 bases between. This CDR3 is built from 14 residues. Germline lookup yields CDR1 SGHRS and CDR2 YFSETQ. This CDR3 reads CASTEPGTNYGYTF. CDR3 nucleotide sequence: TGCGCCAGCACGGAACCGGGGACCAACTATGGCTACACCTTC.

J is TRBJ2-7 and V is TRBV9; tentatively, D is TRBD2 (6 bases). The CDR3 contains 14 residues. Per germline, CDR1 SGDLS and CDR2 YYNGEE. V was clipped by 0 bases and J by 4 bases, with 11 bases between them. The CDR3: CASSVGSGVYEQYF. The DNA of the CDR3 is TGTGCCAGCAGCGTAGGGTCGGGAGTATACGAGCAGTACTTC.

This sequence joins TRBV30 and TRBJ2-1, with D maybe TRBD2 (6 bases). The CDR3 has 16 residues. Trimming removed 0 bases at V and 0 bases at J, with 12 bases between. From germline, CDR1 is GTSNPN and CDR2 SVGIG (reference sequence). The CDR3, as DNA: TGTGCCTGGAGTGTACACGCGGAGGGCTCCTACAATGAGCAGTTCTTC. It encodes CAWSVHAEGSYNEQFF.

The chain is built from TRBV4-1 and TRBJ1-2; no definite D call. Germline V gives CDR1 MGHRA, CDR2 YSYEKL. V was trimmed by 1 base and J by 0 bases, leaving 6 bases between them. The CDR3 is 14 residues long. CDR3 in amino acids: CASSQVGSNYGYTF. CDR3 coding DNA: TGCGCCAGCAGCCAAGTGGGGTCTAACTATGGCTACACCTTC.

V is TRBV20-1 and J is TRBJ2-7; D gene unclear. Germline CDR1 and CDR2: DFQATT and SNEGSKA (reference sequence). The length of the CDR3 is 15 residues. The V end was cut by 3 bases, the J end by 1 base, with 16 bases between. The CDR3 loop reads CSARRSWQDSYEQYF. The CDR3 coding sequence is TGCAGTGCTAGGAGATCCTGGCAGGATTCCTACGAGCAGTACTTC.

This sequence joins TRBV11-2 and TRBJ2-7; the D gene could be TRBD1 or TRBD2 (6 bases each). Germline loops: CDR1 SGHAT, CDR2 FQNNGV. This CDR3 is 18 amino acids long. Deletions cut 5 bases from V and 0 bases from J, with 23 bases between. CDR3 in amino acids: CASSPDRFRGASSYEQYF. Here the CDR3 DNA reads TGTGCCAGCAGCCCCGATAGATTTAGGGGGGCAAGCTCCTACGAGCAGTACTTC.

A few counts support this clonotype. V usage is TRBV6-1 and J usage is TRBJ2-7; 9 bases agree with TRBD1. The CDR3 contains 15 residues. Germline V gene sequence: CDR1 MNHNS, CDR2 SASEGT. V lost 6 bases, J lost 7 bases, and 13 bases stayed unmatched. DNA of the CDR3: TGTGCCAGCAGCATCCAGACAGGGGGGACCGATGAGCAGTACTTC. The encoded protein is CASSIQTGGTDEQYF.

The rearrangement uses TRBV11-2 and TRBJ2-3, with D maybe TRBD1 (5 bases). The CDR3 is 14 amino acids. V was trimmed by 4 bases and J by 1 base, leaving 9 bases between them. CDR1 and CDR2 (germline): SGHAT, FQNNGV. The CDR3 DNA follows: TGTGCCAGCAGCTGGGGCAGGGGCACAGATACGCAGTATTTT. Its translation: CASSWGRGTDTQYF.

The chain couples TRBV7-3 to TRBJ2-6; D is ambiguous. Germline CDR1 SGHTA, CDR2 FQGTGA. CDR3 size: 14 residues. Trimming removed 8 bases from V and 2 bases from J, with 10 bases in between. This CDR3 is CASADMTGANVLTF. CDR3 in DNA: TGTGCCAGCGCTGACATGACTGGGGCCAACGTCCTGACTTTC. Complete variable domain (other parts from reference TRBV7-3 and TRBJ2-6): GAGVSQTPSNKVTEKGKYVELRCDPISGHTALYWYRQSLGQGPEFLIYFQGTGAADDSGLPNDRFFAVRPEGSVSTLKIQRTERGDSAVYLCASADMTGANVLTFGAGSRLTVL.

DNA for the CDR3: TGTGCCTGGAGAGGGAGACCAGGGGTCGCGGCTAATGAAAAACTGTTTTTT. It translates to CAWRGRPGVAANEKLFF. This chain connects TRBV30 to TRBJ1-4; D possibly corresponds to TRBD1 (6 bases). Germline V gene sequence: CDR1 GTSNPN, CDR2 SVGIG (reference sequence). V shed 3 bases and J shed 3 bases, with 20 bases lying between them. This CDR3 is 17 amino acids long.

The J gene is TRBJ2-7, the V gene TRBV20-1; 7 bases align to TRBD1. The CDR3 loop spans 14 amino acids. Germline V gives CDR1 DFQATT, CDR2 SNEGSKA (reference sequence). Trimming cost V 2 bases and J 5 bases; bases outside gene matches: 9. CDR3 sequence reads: CSARSLGTDHEQYF. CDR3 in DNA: TGCAGTGCTAGATCTCTCGGGACAGACCACGAGCAGTACTTC.

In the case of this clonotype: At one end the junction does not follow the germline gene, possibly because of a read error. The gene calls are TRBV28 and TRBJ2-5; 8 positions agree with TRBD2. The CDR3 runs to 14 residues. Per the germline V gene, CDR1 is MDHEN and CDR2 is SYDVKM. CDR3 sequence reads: CASGLAGLGETQYF. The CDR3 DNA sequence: TGTGCCAGCGGTTTAGCGGGATTAGGAGAGACCCAGTACTTC. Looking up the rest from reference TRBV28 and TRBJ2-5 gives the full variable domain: DVKVTQSSRYLVKRTGEKVFLECVQDMDHENMFWYRQDPGLGLRLIYFSYDVKMKEKGDIPEGYSVSREKKERFSLILESASTNQTSMYLCASGLAGLGETQYFGPGTRLLVL.

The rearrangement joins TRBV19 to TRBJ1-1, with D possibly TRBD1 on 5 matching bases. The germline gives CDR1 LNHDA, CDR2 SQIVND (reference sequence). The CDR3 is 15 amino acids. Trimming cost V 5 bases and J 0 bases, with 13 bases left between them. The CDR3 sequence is CASSARGRLNTEAFF. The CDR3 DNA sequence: TGTGCCAGTAGTGCCCGGGGACGGCTGAACACTGAAGCTTTCTTT.